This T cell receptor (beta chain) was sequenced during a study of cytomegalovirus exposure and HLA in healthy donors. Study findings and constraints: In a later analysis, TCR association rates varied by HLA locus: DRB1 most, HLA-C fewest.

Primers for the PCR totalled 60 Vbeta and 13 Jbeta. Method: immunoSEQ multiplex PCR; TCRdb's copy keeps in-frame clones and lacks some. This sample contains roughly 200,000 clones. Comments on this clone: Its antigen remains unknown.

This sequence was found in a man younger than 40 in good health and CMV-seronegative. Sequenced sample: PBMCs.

CDR3 region: CASSSGTSGSYEQYF. The CDR3 DNA reads TGTGCCAGCAGTTCCGGGACTAGCGGCTCCTACGAGCAGTACTTC. This chain uses TRBV6-5 with TRBJ2-7; TRBD2 aligns across 11 bases. V trimming: 4 bases; J trimming: 0 bases; junction bases outside the gene matches: 2. The CDR3 is 15 residues long. From germline, CDR1 is MNHEY and CDR2 SVGAGI.